These T cell receptor beta chains were read from a single sample in a study of T cells in Graves' hyperthyroidism and ophthalmopathy. TCRdb reanalysed the multiplex PCR reads using MiXCR and keeps one entry per CDR3 protein. Among hundreds of thousands of distinct CDR3 sequences, 16% were seen once, and the ten largest hold roughly 3%. The sample comprised blood. All receptors come from a woman in her thirties or forties with Graves' ophthalmopathy. CDR3s include the opening cysteine and the closing phenylalanine or tryptophan. D genes are given only for firm matches. Size tells how often a clone was seen (once, few, many) or the class of an expanded clone, and some rows leave it out.

j_gene | v_gene | d_gene | abundance | CDR3nt | CDR3aa
TRBJ1-2 | TRBV12-3/TRBV12-4 | . | many | TGTGCCAGCAGTTTAAGCAACCCAGGCGGCTATGGCTACACCTTC | CASSLSNPGGYGYTF
TRBJ2-3 | TRBV15 | . | few | TGTGCCACCAGCAGAGAACAGGGAGTAACAGATACGCAGTATTTT | CATSREQGVTDTQYF
TRBJ2-3 | TRBV20-1 | TRBD2 | . | TGCAGTGCAATAGCGGGAGCGACAGATACGCAGTATTTT | CSAIAGATDTQYF
TRBJ1-5 | TRBV6-1 | . | many | TGTGCCAGCAGCTCCGAGAGGCGCAATCAGCCCCAGCATTTT | CASSSERRNQPQHF
TRBJ1-5 | TRBV28 | . | . | TGTGCCAGCAGTTTAACGGGGACAAATAGCAATCAGCCCCAGCATTTT | CASSLTGTNSNQPQHF
TRBJ2-3 | TRBV29-1 | TRBD2 | few | TGCAGCGTTGCTGGGGCCGCGGGAGGGCCAGGAGATACGCAGTATTTT | CSVAGAAGGPGDTQYF
TRBJ1-4 | TRBV7-9 | TRBD1 | . | TGTGCCAGCAGCAACCGGGACAGCAAGGAAAAACTGTTTTTT | CASSNRDSKEKLFF
TRBJ1-1 | TRBV12-3/TRBV12-4 | . | few | TGTGCCAGCAGACCACCCACAGAGAACACTGAAGCTTTCTTT | CASRPPTENTEAFF
TRBJ1-1 | TRBV18 | . | few | TGTGCCAGCTCATCAAACCTCCAGGGTCTCGGCACTGAAGCTTTCTTT | CASSSNLQGLGTEAFF
TRBJ2-3 | TRBV2 | . | many | TGTGCCAGCTGGGGTGGCACAGATACGCAGTATTTT | CASWGGTDTQYF
TRBJ1-2 | TRBV30 | . | many | TGTGCCTGGAGTGTACGGGCACGTAATGGCTACACCTTC | CAWSVRARNGYTF
TRBJ1-2 | TRBV6-5 | . | many | TGTGCCAGCAGTTACTCGAGGTCCCATGGCTACACCTTC | CASSYSRSHGYTF
TRBJ2-3 | TRBV7-9 | . | many | TGTGCCAGCAGCTTAGCCCGGGACGTCAGCACAGATACGCAGTATTTT | CASSLARDVSTDTQYF
TRBJ2-7 | TRBV20-1 | . | . | TGCAGTGCTAGAGATAACAGCTACGAGCAGTACTTC | CSARDNSYEQYF
TRBJ2-3 | TRBV10-3 | TRBD1 | . | TGTGCCATCAGTGTCTACCCGGGACAGGGTGGGCCAGATACGCAGTATTTT | CAISVYPGQGGPDTQYF
TRBJ2-1 | TRBV20-1 | . | many | TGCAGTGCTAGACCTACTAGCTTCGGCTCCTACAATGAGCAGTTCTTC | CSARPTSFGSYNEQFF
TRBJ2-7 | TRBV30 | . | few | TGTGCCTGGAGTGCCTGGGCCGGGGGCTCCTACGAGCAGTACTTC | CAWSAWAGGSYEQYF
TRBJ2-3 | TRBV3-1 | . | many | TGTGCCAGCAGCCAATCGGGGGCCGTTGGAGATACGCAGTATTTT | CASSQSGAVGDTQYF
TRBJ2-2 | TRBV12-3/TRBV12-4 | . | . | TGTGCCAGCAGTATATCGAACACCGGGGAGCTGTTTTTT | CASSISNTGELFF
TRBJ1-3 | TRBV27 | . | . | TGTGCCAGCAGTTTACAGGGTGGAAACACCATATATTTT | CASSLQGGNTIYF
TRBJ2-6 | TRBV30 | . | . | TGTGCCTGGAGTGTATTGGCCAGCTCTGGGGCCAACGTCCTGACTTTC | CAWSVLASSGANVLTF
TRBJ2-7 | TRBV10-3 | TRBD2 | . | TGTGCCGTCGGGACTAGCGGGAGTTATGGGCAGTACTTC | CAVGTSGSYGQYF
TRBJ2-7 | TRBV6-1 | . | . | TGTGCCAGCCAACATGAACGATTGGGATCCTACGAGCAGTACTTC | CASQHERLGSYEQYF
TRBJ1-5 | TRBV20-1 | TRBD1 | . | TGCAGTGCTCAATGGGGGGGACAGGGGGCCTATCAGCCCCAGCATTTT | CSAQWGGQGAYQPQHF
TRBJ1-2 | TRBV2 | . | many | TGTGCCAGCAGTCCGAATAACTATGGCTACACCTTC | CASSPNNYGYTF
TRBJ2-3 | TRBV5-1 | TRBD2 | few | TGCGCCAGCAGCCCAAGCGGGACCGCAGATACGCAGTATTTT | CASSPSGTADTQYF
TRBJ2-1 | TRBV5-6 | TRBD2 | few | TGTGCCAGCAGCCTGGGTCTGGGACTAGCGTCGAGCTCCTACAATGAGCAGTTCTTC | CASSLGLGLASSSYNEQFF
TRBJ1-6 | TRBV6-1 | . | many | TGTGCCAGCACACGAACAGGGCCTAATTCACCCCTCCACTTT | CASTRTGPNSPLHF
TRBJ2-7 | TRBV5-1 | . | many | TGCGCCAGCAGCTCCGGATTAACCTACGAGCAGTACTTC | CASSSGLTYEQYF
TRBJ2-3 | TRBV7-9 | . | many | TGTGCCAGCAGCTTAGCCGCCACAGGGTCCAGCACAGATACGCAGTATTTT | CASSLAATGSSTDTQYF
TRBJ2-4 | TRBV28 | TRBD2 | many | TGTGCCAGCAGCCCCTTCGACGGGAGGATTGAAAACATTCAGTACTTC | CASSPFDGRIENIQYF
TRBJ1-6 | TRBV2 | TRBD1 | many | TGTGCCAGCGGCCGGGACAGGCATAATTCACCCCTCCACTTT | CASGRDRHNSPLHF
TRBJ2-1 | TRBV9 | . | few | TGTGCCAGCAGCGTAGCCGGGGTTACCTACAATGAGCAGTTCTTC | CASSVAGVTYNEQFF
TRBJ2-7 | TRBV5-6 | . | many | TGTGCCAGCAAGGAATACAGGAGGGTCTCCTACGAGCAGTACTTC | CASKEYRRVSYEQYF
TRBJ1-1 | TRBV6-1 | TRBD1 | many | TGTGCCAGCAGTTACACGGACAGGGACATGAACACTGAAGCTTTCTTT | CASSYTDRDMNTEAFF